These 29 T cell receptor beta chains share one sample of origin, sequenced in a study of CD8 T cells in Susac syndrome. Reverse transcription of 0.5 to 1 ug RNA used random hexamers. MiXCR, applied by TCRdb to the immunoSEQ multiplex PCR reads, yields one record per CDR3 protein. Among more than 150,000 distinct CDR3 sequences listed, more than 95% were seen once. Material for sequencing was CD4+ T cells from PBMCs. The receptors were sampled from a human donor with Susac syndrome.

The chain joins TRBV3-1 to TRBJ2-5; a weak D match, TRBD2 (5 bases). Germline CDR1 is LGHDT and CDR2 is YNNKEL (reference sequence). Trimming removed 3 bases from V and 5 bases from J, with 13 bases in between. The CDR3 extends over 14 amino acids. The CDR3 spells CASSHMSGVETQYF. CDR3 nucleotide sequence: TGTGCCAGCAGCCACATGAGCGGCGTCGAGACCCAGTACTTC.

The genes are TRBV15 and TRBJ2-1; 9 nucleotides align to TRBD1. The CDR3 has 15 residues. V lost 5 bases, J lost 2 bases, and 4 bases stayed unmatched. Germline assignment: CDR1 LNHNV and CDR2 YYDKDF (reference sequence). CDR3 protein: CATSGRDRAYNEQFF. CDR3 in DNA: TGTGCCACCAGCGGCCGGGACAGGGCCTACAATGAGCAGTTCTTC.

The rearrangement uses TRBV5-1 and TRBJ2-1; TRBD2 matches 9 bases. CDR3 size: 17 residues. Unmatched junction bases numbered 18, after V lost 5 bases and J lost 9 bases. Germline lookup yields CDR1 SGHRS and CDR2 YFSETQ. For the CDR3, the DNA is TGCGCCAGCAGTGACCCTAGCGGGGCGAGACGGGGGGGTGAGCAGTTCTTC. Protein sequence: CASSDPSGARRGGEQFF.

CDR3 sequence (DNA): TGTGCCAGCAGTGTCAATCGACTAGCGGGTCCCCCTAGCTCCTACAATGAGCAGTTCTTC. This gives the protein CASSVNRLAGPPSSYNEQFF. V is TRBV28 and J is TRBJ2-1, with TRBD2 identical over 10 bases. CDR1 is MDHEN, CDR2 SYDVKM, per germline. The CDR3 totals 20 residues. V was pared by 5 bases and J by 0 bases, with 16 bases of the junction left unmatched.

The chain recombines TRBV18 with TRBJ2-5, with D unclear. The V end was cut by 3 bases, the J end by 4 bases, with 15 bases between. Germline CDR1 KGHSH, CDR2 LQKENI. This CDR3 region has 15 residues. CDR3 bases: TGTGCCAGCTCACCCCGGGCCCAGCGTCGAGAGACCCAGTACTTC. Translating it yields CASSPRAQRRETQYF. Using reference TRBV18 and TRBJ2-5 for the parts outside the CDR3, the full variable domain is NAGVMQNPRHLVRRRGQEARLRCSPMKGHSHVYWYRQLPEEGLKFMVYLQKENIIDESGMPKERFSAEFPKEGPSILRIQQVVRGDSAAYFCASSPRAQRRETQYFGPGTRLLVL.

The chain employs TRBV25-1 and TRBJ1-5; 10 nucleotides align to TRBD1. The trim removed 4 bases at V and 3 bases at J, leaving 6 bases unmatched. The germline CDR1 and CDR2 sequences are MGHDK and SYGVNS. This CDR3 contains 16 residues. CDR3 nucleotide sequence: TGTGCCAGCAGTGCCGGGACAGGGGCCATCAATCAGCCCCAGCATTTT. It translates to CASSAGTGAINQPQHF.

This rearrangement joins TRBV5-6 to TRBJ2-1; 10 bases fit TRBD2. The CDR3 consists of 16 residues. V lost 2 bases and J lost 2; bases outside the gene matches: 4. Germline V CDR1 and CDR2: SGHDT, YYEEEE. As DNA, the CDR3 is TGTGCCAGCAGCTTTAGGACTAGCGGTACCTACAATGAGCAGTTCTTC. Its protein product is CASSFRTSGTYNEQFF.

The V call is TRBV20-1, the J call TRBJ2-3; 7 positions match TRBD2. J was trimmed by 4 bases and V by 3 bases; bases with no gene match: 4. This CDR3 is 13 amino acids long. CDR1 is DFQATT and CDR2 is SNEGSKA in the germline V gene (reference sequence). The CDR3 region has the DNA TGCAGTGCTAGCGGGAGGAGTCCAGATACGCAGTATTTT. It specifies CSASGRSPDTQYF.

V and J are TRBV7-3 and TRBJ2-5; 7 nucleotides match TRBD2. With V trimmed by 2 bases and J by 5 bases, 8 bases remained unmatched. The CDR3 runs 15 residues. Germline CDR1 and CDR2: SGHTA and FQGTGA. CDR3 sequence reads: CASSLSGGGGETQYF. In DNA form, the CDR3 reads TGTGCCAGCAGCTTATCCGGCGGGGGAGGTGAGACCCAGTACTTC.

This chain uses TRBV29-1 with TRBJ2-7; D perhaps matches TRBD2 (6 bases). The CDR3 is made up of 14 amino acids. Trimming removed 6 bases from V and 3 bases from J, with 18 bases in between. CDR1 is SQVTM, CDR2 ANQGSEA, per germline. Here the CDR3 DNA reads TGCAGCGTCGGCGGGGCGGGACCACACTACGAGCAGTACTTC. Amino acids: CSVGGAGPHYEQYF.

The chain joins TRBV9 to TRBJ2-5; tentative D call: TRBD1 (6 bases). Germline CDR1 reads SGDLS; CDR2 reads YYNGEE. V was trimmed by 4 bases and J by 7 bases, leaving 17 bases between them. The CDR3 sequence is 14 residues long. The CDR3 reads CASSPGQPHVTQYF. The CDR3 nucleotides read TGTGCCAGCAGCCCAGGACAGCCTCATGTGACCCAGTACTTC.

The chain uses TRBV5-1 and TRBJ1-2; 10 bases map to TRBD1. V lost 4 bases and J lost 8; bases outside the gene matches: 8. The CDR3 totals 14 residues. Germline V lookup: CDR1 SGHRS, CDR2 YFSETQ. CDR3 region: CASSEDGQGGGYTF. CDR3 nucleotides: TGCGCCAGCAGCGAAGACGGACAGGGGGGCGGCTACACCTTC. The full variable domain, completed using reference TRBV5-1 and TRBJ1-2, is KAGVTQTPRYLIKTRGQQVTLSCSPISGHRSVSWYQQTPGQGLQFLFEYFSETQRNKGNFPGRFSGRQFSNSRSEMNVSTLELGDSALYLCASSEDGQGGGYTFGSGTRLTVV.

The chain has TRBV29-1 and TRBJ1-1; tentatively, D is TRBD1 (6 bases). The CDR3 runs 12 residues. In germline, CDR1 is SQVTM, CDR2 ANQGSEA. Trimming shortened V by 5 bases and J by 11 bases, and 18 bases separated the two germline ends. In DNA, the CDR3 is TGCAGCGTTAAGGGCGGACAGCCCGGGGCTTTCTTT. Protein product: CSVKGGQPGAFF. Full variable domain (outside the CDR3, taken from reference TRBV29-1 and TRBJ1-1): SAVISQKPSRDICQRGTSLTIQCQVDSQVTMMFWYRQQPGQSLTLIATANQGSEATYESGFVIDKFPISRPNLTFSTLTVSNMSPEDSSIYLCSVKGGQPGAFFGQGTRLTVV.

Here the CDR3 DNA reads TGCAGTGCTAGAGATCTAGCAGGGGGCCAGTACAATGAGCAGTTCTTC. Its protein product is CSARDLAGGQYNEQFF. This chain connects TRBV20-1 to TRBJ2-1; TRBD1 matches 8 bases. V lost 0 bases to trimming and J lost 4 bases; unmatched junction nucleotides: 8. Germline CDR1 is DFQATT and CDR2 is SNEGSKA (reference sequence). This CDR3 has 16 amino acids.

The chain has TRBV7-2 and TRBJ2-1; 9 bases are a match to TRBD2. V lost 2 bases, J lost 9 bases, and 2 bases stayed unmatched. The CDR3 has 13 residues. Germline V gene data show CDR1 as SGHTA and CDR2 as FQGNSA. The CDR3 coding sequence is TGTGCCAGCAGCTTACCAGCGGGAGGTGAGCAGTTCTTC. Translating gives CASSLPAGGEQFF.

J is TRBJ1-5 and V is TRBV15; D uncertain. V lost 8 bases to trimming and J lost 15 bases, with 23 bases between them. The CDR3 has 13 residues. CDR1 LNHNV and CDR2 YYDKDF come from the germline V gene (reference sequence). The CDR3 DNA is TGTGCCACCGCTGGCGCCACTCCGTTAGAGATGCATTTT. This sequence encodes CATAGATPLEMHF.

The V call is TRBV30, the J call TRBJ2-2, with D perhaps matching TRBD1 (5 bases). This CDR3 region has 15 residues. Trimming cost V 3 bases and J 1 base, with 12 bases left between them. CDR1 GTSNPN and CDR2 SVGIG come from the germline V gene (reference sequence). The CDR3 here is CAWSPLRVNTGELFF. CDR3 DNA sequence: TGTGCCTGGAGCCCCCTCAGGGTGAACACCGGGGAGCTGTTTTTT.

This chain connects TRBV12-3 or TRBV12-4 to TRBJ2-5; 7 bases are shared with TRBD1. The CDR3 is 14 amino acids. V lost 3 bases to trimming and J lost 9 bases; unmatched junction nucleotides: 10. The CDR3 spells CASSFGQRGQAQYF. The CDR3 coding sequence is TGTGCCAGCAGTTTTGGACAGAGGGGGCAGGCCCAGTACTTC.

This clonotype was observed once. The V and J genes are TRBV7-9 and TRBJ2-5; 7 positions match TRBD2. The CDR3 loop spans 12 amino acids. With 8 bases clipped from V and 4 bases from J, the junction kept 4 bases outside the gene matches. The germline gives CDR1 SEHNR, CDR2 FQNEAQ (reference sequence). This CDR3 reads CASGLETETQYF. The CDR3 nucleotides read TGTGCCAGCGGACTAGAGACAGAGACCCAGTACTTC.

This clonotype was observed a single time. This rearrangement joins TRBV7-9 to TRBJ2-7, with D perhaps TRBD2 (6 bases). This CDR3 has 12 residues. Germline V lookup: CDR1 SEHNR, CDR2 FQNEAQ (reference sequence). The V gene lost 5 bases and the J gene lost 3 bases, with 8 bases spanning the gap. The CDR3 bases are TGTGCCAGCAGCGTGGACTACTACGAGCAGTACTTC. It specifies CASSVDYYEQYF.

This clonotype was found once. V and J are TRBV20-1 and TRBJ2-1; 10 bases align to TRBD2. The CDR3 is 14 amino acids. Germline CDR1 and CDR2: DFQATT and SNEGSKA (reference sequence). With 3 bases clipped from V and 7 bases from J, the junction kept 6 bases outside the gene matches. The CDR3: CSASRLAGVNEQFF. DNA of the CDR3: TGCAGTGCTAGTCGTCTAGCGGGGGTAAATGAGCAGTTCTTC.

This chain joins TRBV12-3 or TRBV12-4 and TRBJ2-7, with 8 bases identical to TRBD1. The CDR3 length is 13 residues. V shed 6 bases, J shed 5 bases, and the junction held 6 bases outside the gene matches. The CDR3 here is CASSPQGVNEQYF. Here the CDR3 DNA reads TGTGCCAGCAGCCCACAGGGGGTCAACGAGCAGTACTTC.

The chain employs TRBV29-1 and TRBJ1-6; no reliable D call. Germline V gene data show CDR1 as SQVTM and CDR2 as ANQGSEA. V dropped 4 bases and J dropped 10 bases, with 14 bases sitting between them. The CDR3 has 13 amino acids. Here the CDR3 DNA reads TGCAGCGTTGGAGACGGGCCGCAGTCACCCCTCCACTTT. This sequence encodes CSVGDGPQSPLHF.

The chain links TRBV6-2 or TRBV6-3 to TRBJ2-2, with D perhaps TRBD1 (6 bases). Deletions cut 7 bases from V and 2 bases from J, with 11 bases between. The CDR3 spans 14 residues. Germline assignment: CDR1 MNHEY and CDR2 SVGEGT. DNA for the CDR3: TGTGCCAGCACTGGACAGTCTAACACCGGGGAGCTGTTTTTT. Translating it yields CASTGQSNTGELFF.

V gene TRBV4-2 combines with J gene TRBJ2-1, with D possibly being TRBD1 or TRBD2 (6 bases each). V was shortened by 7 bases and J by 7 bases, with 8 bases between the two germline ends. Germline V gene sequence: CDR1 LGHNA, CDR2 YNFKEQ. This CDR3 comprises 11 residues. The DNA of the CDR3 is TGTGCCAGCAAAGGGGGGAATGAGCAGTTCTTC. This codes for CASKGGNEQFF.

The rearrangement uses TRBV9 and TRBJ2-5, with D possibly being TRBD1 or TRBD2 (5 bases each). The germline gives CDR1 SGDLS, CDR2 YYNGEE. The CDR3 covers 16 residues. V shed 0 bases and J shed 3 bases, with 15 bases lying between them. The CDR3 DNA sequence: TGTGCCAGCAGCGTAGGGGTCTCGAGAGGGGAAGAGACCCAGTACTTC. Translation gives CASSVGVSRGEETQYF.

CDR3 nucleotides: TGTGCCAGCAGCGGGGACAGCACCAATCAGCCCCAGCATTTT. This gives the protein CASSGDSTNQPQHF. The chain combines TRBV7-9 with TRBJ1-5; 7 bases match TRBD1. The germline gives CDR1 SEHNR, CDR2 FQNEAQ (reference sequence). With V trimmed by 5 bases and J by 3 bases, 4 bases remained unmatched. The CDR3 has 14 residues.

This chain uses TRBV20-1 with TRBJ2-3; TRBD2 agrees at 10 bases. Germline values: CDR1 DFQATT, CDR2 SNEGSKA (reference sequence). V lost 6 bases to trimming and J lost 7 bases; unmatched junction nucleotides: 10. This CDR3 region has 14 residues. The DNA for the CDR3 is TGCAGTGCAACCCTAGCGGGAGCGGCGCATACGCAGTATTTT. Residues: CSATLAGAAHTQYF.

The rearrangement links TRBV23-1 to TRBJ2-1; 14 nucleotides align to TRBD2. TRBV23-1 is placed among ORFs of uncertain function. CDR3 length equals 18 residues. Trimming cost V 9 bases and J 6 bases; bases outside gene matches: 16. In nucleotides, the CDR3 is TGCGCCAGAGGGGGACAGACCGGACTAGCGGGAGGCTTCAATGAGCAGTTCTTC. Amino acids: CARGGQTGLAGGFNEQFF.